The rows below give T cell receptor beta chains drawn from one sample of a study of cytomegalovirus exposure and HLA in healthy donors. Generated by immunoSEQ multiplex PCR, the TCRdb table keeps only in-frame clones and is missing some. Seen here are more than 65,000 clones, roughly 80% observed once, and the top ten hold 3% to 3.5%. The sample was PBMCs. Receptor source: a man aged 40-49 years in good health and CMV-seronegative. Both conserved end residues are part of each CDR3. A D gene is named only where the DNA matches it firmly. Some rows mark clone size as missing; the rest say once, few, many or name a class of expanded clone.

V gene: TRBV29-1; clone size: once; D gene: TRBD1; J gene: TRBJ2-7; CDR3 DNA: TGCAGCGTTGTTCGGGACAGCTCCTACGAGCAGTACTTC; CDR3 protein: CSVVRDSSYEQYF
V gene: TRBV11-2; clone size: .; D gene: TRBD1; J gene: TRBJ2-3; CDR3 DNA: TGTGCCAGCAGCTTCGGGACAGCAGCCAATACGCAGTATTTT; CDR3 protein: CASSFGTAANTQYF
V gene: TRBV9; clone size: .; D gene: TRBD1; J gene: TRBJ2-5; CDR3 DNA: TGTGCCAGCAGCGCTGGGGACAGGTGGGAAGTGGAGACCCAGTACTTC; CDR3 protein: CASSAGDRWEVETQYF
V gene: TRBV7-3; clone size: .; D gene: .; J gene: TRBJ2-1; CDR3 DNA: TGTGCCAGCAGCGGAGGGAATGAGCAGTTCTTC; CDR3 protein: CASSGGNEQFF
V gene: TRBV5-4; clone size: .; D gene: TRBD1; J gene: TRBJ1-1; CDR3 DNA: TGTGCCAGCAGCCGGACAGGGATGAACACTGAAGCTTTCTTT; CDR3 protein: CASSRTGMNTEAFF
V gene: TRBV27; clone size: .; D gene: .; J gene: TRBJ2-1; CDR3 DNA: TGTGCCAGCAGTTACAGCAATGAGCAGTTCTTC; CDR3 protein: CASSYSNEQFF
V gene: TRBV7-3; clone size: .; D gene: TRBD2; J gene: TRBJ2-1; CDR3 DNA: TGTGCCAGCAGTCCAACTAGCGGGCTCTACAATGAGCAGTTCTTC; CDR3 protein: CASSPTSGLYNEQFF
V gene: TRBV30; clone size: once; D gene: TRBD2; J gene: TRBJ2-5; CDR3 DNA: TGTGCCTGGAGTGTGGGAGGGCTAGAGGCCCAGTACTTC; CDR3 protein: CAWSVGGLEAQYF
V gene: TRBV6-5; clone size: .; D gene: .; J gene: TRBJ2-3; CDR3 DNA: TGTGCCAGCAGTTATTCAGGGGGCACAGATACGCAGTATTTT; CDR3 protein: CASSYSGGTDTQYF
V gene: TRBV18; clone size: .; D gene: .; J gene: TRBJ1-3; CDR3 DNA: TGTGCCAGCTCAAGCGGACGGGGCTCTGGAAACACCATATATTTT; CDR3 protein: CASSSGRGSGNTIYF
V gene: TRBV4-1; clone size: .; D gene: .; J gene: TRBJ1-1; CDR3 DNA: TGCGCCAGCAGCCTCGGACAGAACACTGAAGCTTTCTTT; CDR3 protein: CASSLGQNTEAFF
V gene: TRBV28; clone size: few; D gene: .; J gene: TRBJ2-7; CDR3 DNA: TGTGCCAGCAGCCATACACCCGTCGGGACTTCGTCCTACGAGCAGTACTTC; CDR3 protein: CASSHTPVGTSSYEQYF
V gene: TRBV4-1; clone size: many; D gene: .; J gene: TRBJ2-7; CDR3 DNA: TGCGCCAGCAGCCCAAAGACAGGTCCGAGCGAGCAGTACTTC; CDR3 protein: CASSPKTGPSEQYF
V gene: TRBV7-3; clone size: .; D gene: .; J gene: TRBJ1-6; CDR3 DNA: TGTGCCAGCAGCTTAGCGGCCAGGGCCTATAATTCACCCCTCCACTTT; CDR3 protein: CASSLAARAYNSPLHF
V gene: TRBV6-5; clone size: .; D gene: TRBD1; J gene: TRBJ2-7; CDR3 DNA: TGTGCCAGCAGTACCGGCCCGGACAGGGGCCACGAGCAGTACTTC; CDR3 protein: CASSTGPDRGHEQYF
V gene: TRBV4-3; clone size: .; D gene: .; J gene: TRBJ2-3; CDR3 DNA: TGCGCCAGCAGCCAAGAGCAGGGGCCGCAGTATTTT; CDR3 protein: CASSQEQGPQYF
V gene: TRBV4-3; clone size: .; D gene: TRBD1; J gene: TRBJ2-3; CDR3 DNA: TGCGCCAGCAGCCAAGGGGGACAGGGAACGACAGATACGCAGTATTTT; CDR3 protein: CASSQGGQGTTDTQYF
V gene: TRBV9; clone size: .; D gene: .; J gene: TRBJ1-2; CDR3 DNA: TGTGCCAGCAGCGGGGGGGGTCGCGACTATGGCTACACCTTC; CDR3 protein: CASSGGGRDYGYTF
V gene: TRBV30; clone size: .; D gene: .; J gene: TRBJ1-1; CDR3 DNA: TGTGCCTGGAGTGTACGAGGGGGGAACACTGAAGCTTTCTTT; CDR3 protein: CAWSVRGGNTEAFF
V gene: TRBV15; clone size: .; D gene: TRBD1; J gene: TRBJ1-5; CDR3 DNA: TGTGCCACCAGTCGGGACAGGGGGGTTCGACAGCCCCAGCATTTT; CDR3 protein: CATSRDRGVRQPQHF
V gene: TRBV5-4; clone size: once; D gene: TRBD2; J gene: TRBJ2-5; CDR3 DNA: TGTGCCAGCAGCTTCTTCGAGCGGGGGGGCCGGGCAGAGACCCAGTACTTC; CDR3 protein: CASSFFERGGRAETQYF
V gene: TRBV30; clone size: .; D gene: TRBD1; J gene: TRBJ1-2; CDR3 DNA: TGTGCCCGAGAAAGGACAGGACGGAGCTATGGCTACACCTTC; CDR3 protein: CARERTGRSYGYTF
V gene: TRBV7-2; clone size: .; D gene: TRBD1; J gene: TRBJ2-1; CDR3 DNA: TGTGCCAGCAGCTACCGGGACAGGGTTGTAAATGAGCAGTTCTTC; CDR3 protein: CASSYRDRVVNEQFF
V gene: TRBV28; clone size: few; D gene: .; J gene: TRBJ1-2; CDR3 DNA: TGTGCCAGCAGTCTCCCTCGGGAGACTAACTATGGCTACACCTTC; CDR3 protein: CASSLPRETNYGYTF
V gene: TRBV19; clone size: .; D gene: .; J gene: TRBJ1-3; CDR3 DNA: TGTGCCAGTAGTAAGGACAGAGACTCTGGAAACACCATATATTTT; CDR3 protein: CASSKDRDSGNTIYF
V gene: TRBV5-4; clone size: few; D gene: .; J gene: TRBJ2-2; CDR3 DNA: TGTGCCAGCAGCCAAGGCGAGACACCTAACACCGGGGAGCTGTTTTTT; CDR3 protein: CASSQGETPNTGELFF
V gene: TRBV6-4; clone size: .; D gene: .; J gene: TRBJ1-1; CDR3 DNA: TGTGCCAGCAGTAATACAGGGAACACTGAAGCTTTCTTT; CDR3 protein: CASSNTGNTEAFF
V gene: TRBV5-8; clone size: .; D gene: TRBD1; J gene: TRBJ1-3; CDR3 DNA: TGTGCCAGCAGCTTGGAACAGGGGAGAGGAAACACCATATATTTT; CDR3 protein: CASSLEQGRGNTIYF
V gene: TRBV28; clone size: .; D gene: .; J gene: TRBJ1-2; CDR3 DNA: TGTGCCAGCACCCCATCCGGGGAGGACTATGGCTACACCTTC; CDR3 protein: CASTPSGEDYGYTF
V gene: TRBV14; clone size: .; D gene: .; J gene: TRBJ2-7; CDR3 DNA: TGTGCCAGCAGCGGGCAGTCCTACGAGCAGTACTTC; CDR3 protein: CASSGQSYEQYF
V gene: TRBV21-1; clone size: once; D gene: .; J gene: TRBJ2-7; CDR3 DNA: TGTGCCAGCGAACAAGCGGGGGACTACGAGCAGTACTTC; CDR3 protein: CASEQAGDYEQYF
V gene: TRBV21-1; clone size: .; D gene: .; J gene: TRBJ1-6; CDR3 DNA: TGTGCCAGCAGCAAAGGTATGAGGACACATCTTTGCCCACCCCTCCACTTT; CDR3 protein: CASSKGMRTHLCPPLHF
V gene: TRBV28; clone size: .; D gene: .; J gene: TRBJ2-7; CDR3 DNA: TGTGCCAGCAGTCCGAGTTCTTTTGCCCTCACCTACGAGCAGTACTTC; CDR3 protein: CASSPSSFALTYEQYF
V gene: TRBV6-6; clone size: once; D gene: .; J gene: TRBJ1-2; CDR3 DNA: TGTGCCAGCACCACTCCCTTGGGGGCACTTAGTCGTGGCTACACCTTC; CDR3 protein: CASTTPLGALSRGYTF
V gene: TRBV4-1; clone size: .; D gene: .; J gene: TRBJ1-2; CDR3 DNA: TGCGCCAGCACCAAAACTCCAGGGCAGACTAACTATGGCTACACCTTC; CDR3 protein: CASTKTPGQTNYGYTF
V gene: TRBV19; clone size: .; D gene: .; J gene: TRBJ1-5; CDR3 DNA: TGTGCCAGTAGTGACAGAAACAATCAGCCCCAGCATTTT; CDR3 protein: CASSDRNNQPQHF
V gene: TRBV10-3; clone size: .; D gene: TRBD1; J gene: TRBJ1-2; CDR3 DNA: TGTGCCATCAGTACCGGGACAGGGAATTACTATGGCTACACCTTC; CDR3 protein: CAISTGTGNYYGYTF
V gene: TRBV29-1; clone size: .; D gene: .; J gene: TRBJ2-5; CDR3 DNA: TGCAGCGTTGAGCCAGGGGGGGAGACCCAGTACTTC; CDR3 protein: CSVEPGGETQYF
V gene: TRBV6-1; clone size: few; D gene: .; J gene: TRBJ2-6; CDR3 DNA: TGTGCCAGCAGTGGTGTTAGGGCCAACGTCCTGACTTTC; CDR3 protein: CASSGVRANVLTF
V gene: TRBV7-2; clone size: few; D gene: TRBD1; J gene: TRBJ1-6; CDR3 DNA: TGTGCCAGCAGTTCCACAGGGGCGTGGATGTATAATTCACCCCTCCACTTT; CDR3 protein: CASSSTGAWMYNSPLHF
V gene: TRBV19; clone size: .; D gene: TRBD2; J gene: TRBJ2-5; CDR3 DNA: TGTGCCAGTAGTATACGACTAGCGGGGGGGCCAGGAGAGACCCAGTACTTC; CDR3 protein: CASSIRLAGGPGETQYF
V gene: TRBV13; clone size: .; D gene: .; J gene: TRBJ1-3; CDR3 DNA: TGTGCCAGCAGCTTAGCAGGGGTCGGAAACACCATATATTTT; CDR3 protein: CASSLAGVGNTIYF
V gene: TRBV7-9; clone size: once; D gene: .; J gene: TRBJ1-3; CDR3 DNA: TGTGCCAGCAGCTTAGCCGGCGGGGCTGGAAACACCATATATTTT; CDR3 protein: CASSLAGGAGNTIYF
V gene: TRBV19; clone size: few; D gene: .; J gene: TRBJ1-4; CDR3 DNA: TGTGCCAGTAGTCCATCCTCGGGTTGGGAAAAACTGTTTTTT; CDR3 protein: CASSPSSGWEKLFF
V gene: TRBV7-3; clone size: .; D gene: .; J gene: TRBJ2-3; CDR3 DNA: TGTGCCAGCAGCTTAACGGGGCACACTAGCACAGATACGCAGTATTTT; CDR3 protein: CASSLTGHTSTDTQYF
V gene: TRBV11-2; clone size: .; D gene: .; J gene: TRBJ2-7; CDR3 DNA: TGTGCCAGCAGCTCTTACCCGGGACAAGCCTACGAGCAGTACTTC; CDR3 protein: CASSSYPGQAYEQYF
V gene: TRBV2; clone size: .; D gene: .; J gene: TRBJ1-1; CDR3 DNA: TGTGCCAGCAGTGAAGATCGGGGAAGGACTGAAGCTTTCTTT; CDR3 protein: CASSEDRGRTEAFF
V gene: TRBV5-4; clone size: .; D gene: .; J gene: TRBJ2-7; CDR3 DNA: TGTGCCAGCAGCCACTCAAAGGGCCTTAGCGCGAGGCCCTACGAGCAGTACTTC; CDR3 protein: CASSHSKGLSARPYEQYF
V gene: TRBV6-5; clone size: .; D gene: TRBD2; J gene: TRBJ2-1; CDR3 DNA: TGTGCCAGCAGTTGGAGCGGGGTTAATGAGCAGTTCTTC; CDR3 protein: CASSWSGVNEQFF
V gene: TRBV6-1; clone size: .; D gene: .; J gene: TRBJ2-5; CDR3 DNA: TGTGCCAGCAGTCGGGACAACAGAGAGACCCAGTACTTC; CDR3 protein: CASSRDNRETQYF
V gene: TRBV27; clone size: .; D gene: .; J gene: TRBJ2-5; CDR3 DNA: TGTGCCAGCAGTTTTACGGGATTCATAAGAGAGACCCAGTACTTC; CDR3 protein: CASSFTGFIRETQYF
V gene: TRBV27; clone size: .; D gene: .; J gene: TRBJ1-2; CDR3 DNA: TGTGCCAGCACCACAACAGGGAACGGCTATGGCTACACCTTC; CDR3 protein: CASTTTGNGYGYTF
V gene: TRBV6-4; clone size: .; D gene: TRBD2; J gene: TRBJ2-1; CDR3 DNA: TGTGCCAGCAGTGACTCAAGCGGGGGGTCCAATGAGCAGTTCTTC; CDR3 protein: CASSDSSGGSNEQFF
V gene: TRBV7-6; clone size: .; D gene: .; J gene: TRBJ1-6; CDR3 DNA: TGTGCCAGCAGCGTTCGGACGGGGGGTAATTCACCCCTCCACTTT; CDR3 protein: CASSVRTGGNSPLHF
V gene: TRBV27; clone size: .; D gene: TRBD1; J gene: TRBJ2-6; CDR3 DNA: TGTGCCAGCAGTCCAATCAGGGGGCAGGGGGCCAACGTCCTGACTTTC; CDR3 protein: CASSPIRGQGANVLTF
V gene: TRBV7-8; clone size: once; D gene: TRBD1; J gene: TRBJ2-7; CDR3 DNA: TGTGCCAGCAGCTTAACAGGACAGGGAGTCTACGAGCAGTACTTC; CDR3 protein: CASSLTGQGVYEQYF
V gene: TRBV18; clone size: .; D gene: TRBD1; J gene: TRBJ1-6; CDR3 DNA: TGTGCCAGCTCAACTGGACAGGACGGTTCACCCCTCCACTTT; CDR3 protein: CASSTGQDGSPLHF
V gene: TRBV18; clone size: .; D gene: .; J gene: TRBJ1-5; CDR3 DNA: TGTGCCAGCTCACCAGCTCAGGGTCTTAGCAATCAGCCCCAGCATTTT; CDR3 protein: CASSPAQGLSNQPQHF
V gene: TRBV19; clone size: .; D gene: .; J gene: TRBJ1-1; CDR3 DNA: TGTGCCAGTAGTATAGGAGGAAGGAGGACTGAAGCTTTCTTT; CDR3 protein: CASSIGGRRTEAFF